A selection of T cell receptor beta chains follows, all from one sample in a study of T cells expressing NK-cell markers. TCRdb derives one entry per CDR3 protein from the 5' RACE reads, leaving out DNA. Its table records 140,000 or so distinct CDR3 sequences. The sample was blood T cells: a sorted CD56 or NKG2C T cell subset, CD4+ or CD8+ T cells, or bulk PBMC T cells (not recorded which). The source of these receptors is a man in his late teens or twenties in good health. Each CDR3 is given with its conserved first and last residue.

TRBJ2-7 | TRBV10-2 | CASTESITGTGGYEQYF
TRBJ2-5 | TRBV7-9 | CASSLVMGGSHQETQYF
TRBJ2-1 | TRBV7-8 | CASSFAGRGGEQFF
TRBJ2-5 | TRBV7-7 | CASSSELGSETQYF
TRBJ2-5 | TRBV6-1 | CASSPRDRVDDETQYF
TRBJ2-3 | TRBV7-9 | CASSEDRSGTDTQYF
TRBJ2-5 | TRBV6-1 | CASSEARLVYQETQYF
TRBJ1-2 | TRBV12-3/TRBV12-4 | CANYRGHYGYTF
TRBJ1-1 | TRBV27 | CASSPSPGHVNTEAFF
TRBJ2-2 | TRBV29-1 | CSVDLAGLAGGSGELFF
TRBJ1-1 | TRBV20-1 | CSAMDREATEAFF
TRBJ2-7 | TRBV4-2 | CASSQAMAGQGYEQYF
TRBJ2-1 | TRBV20-1 | CSARDRDRASNEQFF
TRBJ2-1 | TRBV14 | CASSDGLAGDSEQFF
TRBJ2-1 | TRBV10-3 | CAISESESPNEQFF
TRBJ1-5 | TRBV30 | CASAGDGDQPQHF
TRBJ1-4 | TRBV6-5 | CASRPLGTDINEKLFF
TRBJ2-7 | TRBV29-1 | CSVEDTSGGNSYEQYF
TRBJ2-5 | TRBV6-5 | CASSYRDETQYF
TRBJ2-7 | TRBV7-2 | CASSQGQGGDKYF
TRBJ1-5 | TRBV7-8 | CASSLYGQENQPQHF
TRBJ1-1 | TRBV7-9 | CASNGMNTEAFF
TRBJ2-2 | TRBV29-1 | CSASKGVANTGELFF
TRBJ2-7 | TRBV28 | CASSLGKYEQYF
TRBJ2-3 | TRBV29-1 | CSVVGTPETRDTQYF
TRBJ1-3 | TRBV11-3 | CASSRPGQGLGNTIYF
TRBJ2-1 | TRBV7-8 | CASSSQVKDEQFF
TRBJ2-7 | TRBV6-1 | CASTTGSSYEQYF
TRBJ1-2 | TRBV29-1 | CSVDRGDYGYTF
TRBJ2-5 | TRBV15 | CATSVLSGGRETQYF
TRBJ1-1 | TRBV30 | CAWRPPGAPRGEAFF
TRBJ2-3 | TRBV7-2 | CASSGAKRGREQSDTQYF
TRBJ2-1 | TRBV20-1 | CSARTGLSSGSGSYNEQFF
TRBJ2-1 | TRBV24-1 | CATSTLQGARSEGTSNEQFF
TRBJ1-4 | TRBV29-1 | CSVEFTGGLHEKLFF
TRBJ1-1 | TRBV27 | CASSLTRTANTEAFF
TRBJ1-5 | TRBV7-9 | CASSLEVNQPQHF
TRBJ1-5 | TRBV12-3/TRBV12-4 | CASSLAGPSSRF
TRBJ1-4 | TRBV25-1 | CASSGTGATNEKLFF
TRBJ2-2 | TRBV7-6 | CASSLGLAGTKNTGELFF
TRBJ2-7 | TRBV20-1 | CSAPPGQGGFYEQYF
TRBJ2-1 | TRBV6-2/TRBV6-3 | CASTLMGGYSNEQFF
TRBJ2-3 | TRBV12-3/TRBV12-4 | CASRPNRDRAYF
TRBJ2-1 | TRBV18 | CASSLSGGVSYNEQFF
TRBJ2-1 | TRBV15 | CATRSKLAGYNEQFF
TRBJ2-3 | TRBV15 | CATSTSGKSRDTQYF
TRBJ2-3 | TRBV7-9 | CASSNITSASNTDTQYF
TRBJ1-1 | TRBV5-6 | CASSWEGSSNTEAFF
TRBJ1-1 | TRBV4-3 | CASSQDRRGNTEAFF
TRBJ2-7 | TRBV6-1 | CASSGRGAFEEQYF